This T cell receptor beta chain was identified in a study of blood T cell repertoires in COVID-19. Assay: immunoSEQ multiplex PCR; the TCRdb copy retains only in-frame clones and omits some. The sample holds approximately 140,000 clones, around 80% seen once. Specimen: peripheral blood. The TCR originated in a man in his 60s with active or convalescent COVID-19.

The chain's CDR3 is CASSSPHGGGDNEQFF. The CDR3 DNA reads as TGTGCCAGCAGTTCACCCCACGGCGGGGGGGACAATGAGCAGTTCTTC. The genes are TRBV27 and TRBJ2-1, with 9 nucleotides matching TRBD2. The CDR3 has 16 amino acids. J was trimmed by 5 bases and V by 4 bases; bases with no gene match: 9. In germline, CDR1 is MNHEY, CDR2 SMNVEV (reference sequence).